This is a list of T cell receptor beta chains from one sample in a study of T-cell reconstitution after alpha-beta-depleted transplantation in children. TCRdb fed the PCR reads into MiXCR, producing one record per CDR3 protein. Among about 500,000 distinct CDR3 sequences listed, approximately 30% were seen once. The specimen was PBMCs from the stem cell graft donor, collected from the stem cell graft. The receptors originated from a human donor who donated a stem cell graft to a child with aplastic anemia. Each CDR3 is given with its conserved first and last residue. A D gene is named only where the DNA matches it firmly. Size is omitted from some rows. Given values are once, few, many or a class for expanded clones.

d_gene	v_gene	j_gene	abundance	CDR3aa	CDR3nt
TRBD1	TRBV28	TRBJ1-4	NA	CASSVGTGGNEKLFF	TGTGCCAGCAGCGTCGGGACAGGGGGAAATGAAAAACTGTTTTTT
NA	TRBV6-2/TRBV6-3	TRBJ2-2	NA	CASSSGQGRNTGELFF	NA
NA	TRBV6-2/TRBV6-3	TRBJ1-2	NA	CASSFAGTFYGYTF	TGTGCCAGCAGTTTCGCAGGGACATTCTATGGCTACACCTTC
NA	TRBV6-1	TRBJ1-6	NA	CASSEVGSVGSSPLHF	TGTGCCAGCAGTGAAGTGGGGTCCGTTGGGAGTTCACCCCTCCACTTT
NA	TRBV12-3/TRBV12-4	TRBJ2-1	NA	CASSLVVAVNEQFF	TGTGCCAGCAGTTTAGTAGTCGCAGTCAATGAGCAGTTCTTC
NA	TRBV27	TRBJ1-5	NA	CASSLSSGVGQPQHF	TGTGCCAGCAGTTTATCGTCAGGGGTCGGCCAGCCCCAGCATTTT
NA	TRBV12-3/TRBV12-4	TRBJ2-2	NA	CASSLGRQVPGELFF	TGTGCCAGCAGTTTAGGGAGACAGGTCCCCGGGGAGCTGTTTTTT
TRBD2	TRBV5-6	TRBJ2-4	NA	CASSFLAGGHNIQYF	TGTGCCAGCAGCTTCCTAGCGGGAGGTCACAACATTCAGTACTTC
NA	TRBV7-4	TRBJ1-1	few	CASSAERQEGRPAEAFF	TGTGCCAGCAGCGCAGAGAGGCAAGAGGGCAGGCCAGCTGAAGCTTTCTTT
TRBD1	TRBV9	TRBJ2-5	NA	CASSVTGEKETQYF	TGTGCCAGCAGCGTGACAGGGGAAAAAGAGACCCAGTACTTC
TRBD2	TRBV20-1	TRBJ2-1	few	CSAETSGSLNEQFF	TGCAGTGCTGAGACTAGCGGGTCCCTCAATGAGCAGTTCTTC
NA	TRBV20-1	TRBJ1-1	few	CSASSAGPNTEAFF	TGCAGTGCTAGCTCCGCAGGCCCCAACACTGAAGCTTTCTTT
NA	TRBV29-1	TRBJ2-7	few	CSAFLSSYEQYF	TGCAGCGCATTCCTGTCCTCCTACGAGCAGTACTTC
TRBD2	TRBV9	TRBJ2-1	few	CASSVGLAGGPNEQFF	TGTGCCAGCAGCGTAGGACTAGCGGGAGGGCCGAATGAGCAGTTCTTC
NA	TRBV29-1	TRBJ2-1	few	CSVKSSYNEQFF	TGCAGCGTCAAATCATCCTACAATGAGCAGTTCTTC